The clone carrying this T cell receptor (beta chain) has at least ten counts. The sample originates from a study of Graves' ophthalmopathy and Graves' hyperthyroidism. The CDR3 has 13 residues. V shed 4 bases and J shed 7 bases, with 13 bases lying between them. Germline V lookup: CDR1 SGHTA, CDR2 FQGNSA. The TCR beta CDR3 regions underwent amplification from RNA transcripts. RT-PCR with HTBI primers came first, then second-round multiplex PCR. TCRdb re-called the multiplex PCR reads through MiXCR, storing one row per CDR3 protein. The sample yields about 740,000 distinct CDR3 sequences, roughly 40% seen once.

Sequenced: peripheral blood. The chain recombines TRBV7-2 with TRBJ1-2; D gene unclear. The sequence was obtained from an adult man with Graves' ophthalmopathy. CDR3 in DNA: TGTGCCAGCAGCTCCCCTCTAATTCGTGGCTACACCTTC. Translating gives CASSSPLIRGYTF.